A single sample is the source of the 9 T cell receptor beta chains below, sequenced in a study of blood T cell repertoires in COVID-19. Some clones are missing from TCRdb's copy, which holds only in-frame ones; the method was immunoSEQ multiplex PCR. The sample contains roughly 230,000 clones, more than 75% of which appear only once. The material sequenced was PBMCs or T cells enriched from blood (not recorded which). The receptors stem from a woman aged 45-60 years who had been exposed to COVID-19.

This clone was picked up one time. The CDR3 is CASSYGAGDEQFF. CDR3 nucleotide sequence: TGTGCCAGCAGTTACGGGGCAGGGGATGAGCAGTTCTTC. The chain has TRBV6-2 or TRBV6-3 and TRBJ2-1; D is possibly TRBD1 (6 bases). Between the trimmed V and J ends, which lost 2 bases and 8 bases, there was a span of 10 bases. CDR3 size: 13 residues. Per germline, CDR1 MNHEY and CDR2 SVGEGT.

The chain combines TRBV6-1 with TRBJ2-2, with D perhaps matching TRBD1 (5 bases). V was clipped by 2 bases and J by 6 bases, with 10 bases between them. The CDR3 has 14 residues. The V gene's germline CDR1 is MNHNS and CDR2 SASEGT. The CDR3 region has the DNA TGTGCCAGCAGTGAATTGGACATACCCGGGGAGCTGTTTTTT. Residues: CASSELDIPGELFF.

The chain is built from TRBV12-3 or TRBV12-4 and TRBJ2-1, with D possibly matching TRBD1 (5 bases). This CDR3 has 12 residues. The V and J ends lost 9 bases and 9 bases respectively, with 15 bases between them. CDR3 amino acids: CASRAQGGEQFF. CDR3 DNA: TGTGCCAGTCGGGCCCAGGGCGGTGAGCAGTTCTTC.

The CDR3 nucleotides are TGTGCCATCCGCGGACAGGGAGCAGCTTTCTTT. Amino acid sequence: CAIRGQGAAFF. The rearrangement joins TRBV10-3 to TRBJ1-1; 8 bases align to TRBD1. V lost 8 bases and J lost 10; bases outside the gene matches: 6. Germline-derived CDR1 and CDR2 are ENHRY and SYGVKD. The CDR3 loop spans 11 amino acids.

The chain carries TRBV5-5 and TRBJ1-5, with a tentative D call TRBD1 (5 bases). CDR1 and CDR2 from the germline V gene are SGHKS and YYEKEE (reference sequence). CDR3 length: 17 residues. V was cut by 4 bases and J by 0 bases, with 17 bases left in between. Written as DNA, the CDR3 is TGTGCCAGCAGCCCGGAGGGGATCCAGGGTAGCAATCAGCCCCAGCATTTT. Residues: CASSPEGIQGSNQPQHF.

This clone has only a few counts. The rearrangement links TRBV3-1 (or the pseudogene TRBV3-2) to TRBJ2-7; no definite D call. CDR3 size: 12 residues. Deletions cut 4 bases from V and 6 bases from J, with 10 bases between. Germline V CDR1 and CDR2: LGHDT, YNNKEL (reference sequence). CDR3 in DNA: TGTGCCAGCAGCCTCCGAGGTGGCGAGCAGTACTTC. Translation gives CASSLRGGEQYF.

V is TRBV7-2 and J is TRBJ2-7, with 7 bases that match TRBD1. The CDR3 runs to 15 residues. V was pared by 5 bases and J by 3 bases, with 10 bases of the junction left unmatched. Germline loops: CDR1 SGHTA, CDR2 FQGNSA. The CDR3 coding sequence is TGTGCCAGCAGCCCCTCGGGACAGAAGAACTACGAGCAGTACTTC. Its protein product is CASSPSGQKNYEQYF.

The chain carries TRBV6-5 and TRBJ2-7; perhaps TRBD1 as D (6 bases). Trimming shortened V by 8 bases and J by 3 bases, and 17 bases separated the two germline ends. The CDR3 length is 14 residues. Germline V gene lookup returns CDR1 MNHEY and CDR2 SVGAGI. The CDR3 bases are TGTGCCAGCTCACTAGAGAGGGGGATCTACGAGCAGTACTTC. Translation: CASSLERGIYEQYF.

V is TRBV19 and J is TRBJ2-2; weak D call: TRBD2 (6 bases). The V end lost 1 base, the J end lost 3 bases, and 9 bases lay between the germline ends. The CDR3 extends over 15 amino acids. Germline CDR1 is LNHDA and CDR2 is SQIVND (reference sequence). The CDR3: CASSIAGGYTGELFF. The CDR3 DNA reads TGTGCCAGTAGTATAGCCGGGGGTTACACCGGGGAGCTGTTTTTT.